At least ten counts were recorded for the clone carrying this T cell receptor (beta chain). CDR3 length equals 15 residues. Germline V CDR1 and CDR2: SGHVS, FNYEAQ. After removal of 0 bases from V and 5 bases from J, the junction contained 6 bases not matched to a gene. Exclusion covered patients with other autoimmune diseases or uncontrolled infections (as well as pregnancy or lactation). Symptoms, serum thyroxine and TRAb, thyroid ultrasound, and orbital computed tomography formed the diagnostic basis. RNA transcripts were the source from which TCR beta CDR3 regions were amplified. First-round RT-PCR used HTBI primers; second-round multiplex PCR followed. Via MiXCR, TCRdb re-called the multiplex PCR reads, giving one row per CDR3 protein. The table records hundreds of thousands of distinct CDR3 sequences, 35% to 45% of them present only once. These data belong to a study of Graves' ophthalmopathy and Graves' hyperthyroidism.

V and J are TRBV7-6 and TRBJ2-5; TRBD2 agrees at 7 bases. The TCR was taken from an adult man with Graves' ophthalmopathy. Sequencing was done on a sample of peripheral blood. The CDR3 DNA reads TGTGCCAGCAGCTTAGCGGGAGGGCCTTGGGAGACCCAGTACTTC. Protein sequence: CASSLAGGPWETQYF.